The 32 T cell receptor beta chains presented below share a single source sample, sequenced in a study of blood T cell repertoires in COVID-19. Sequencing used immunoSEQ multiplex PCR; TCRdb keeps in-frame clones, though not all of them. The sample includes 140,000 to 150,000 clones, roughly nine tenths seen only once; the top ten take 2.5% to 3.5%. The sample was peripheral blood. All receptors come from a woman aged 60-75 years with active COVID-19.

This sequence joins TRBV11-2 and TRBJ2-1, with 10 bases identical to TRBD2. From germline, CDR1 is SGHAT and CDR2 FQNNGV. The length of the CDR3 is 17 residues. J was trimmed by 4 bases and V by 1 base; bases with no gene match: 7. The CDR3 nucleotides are TGTGCCAGCAGCTTAGGAAGGGGACTAGCGCTATACAATGAGCAGTTCTTC. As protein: CASSLGRGLALYNEQFF.

CDR3 in DNA: TGTGCCAGCAGCATTGGGACAGGTGGCACTGAAGCTTTCTTT. It specifies CASSIGTGGTEAFF. The V gene is TRBV7-3, the J gene TRBJ1-1, with TRBD1 identical over 8 bases. This CDR3 has 14 amino acids. With 5 bases clipped from V and 4 bases from J, the junction kept 6 bases outside the gene matches. Germline CDR1 and CDR2: SGHTA and FQGTGA.

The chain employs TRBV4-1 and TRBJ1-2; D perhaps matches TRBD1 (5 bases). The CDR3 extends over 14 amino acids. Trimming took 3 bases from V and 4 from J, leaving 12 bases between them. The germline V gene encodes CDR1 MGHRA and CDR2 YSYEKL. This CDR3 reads CASSHGASVYGYTF. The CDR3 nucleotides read TGCGCCAGCAGCCATGGGGCGTCAGTCTATGGCTACACCTTC.

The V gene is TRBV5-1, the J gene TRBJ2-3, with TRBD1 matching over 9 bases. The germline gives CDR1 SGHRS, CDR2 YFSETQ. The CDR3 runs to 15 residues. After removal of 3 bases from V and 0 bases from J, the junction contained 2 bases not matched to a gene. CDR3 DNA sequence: TGCGCCAGCAGCTGGACAGGGGTTAGCACAGATACGCAGTATTTT. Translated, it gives CASSWTGVSTDTQYF.

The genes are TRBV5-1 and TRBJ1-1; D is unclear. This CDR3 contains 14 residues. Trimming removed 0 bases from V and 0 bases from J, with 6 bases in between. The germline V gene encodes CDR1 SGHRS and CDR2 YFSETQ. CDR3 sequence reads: CASSLDRLNTEAFF. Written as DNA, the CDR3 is TGCGCCAGCAGCTTGGACAGATTGAACACTGAAGCTTTCTTT.

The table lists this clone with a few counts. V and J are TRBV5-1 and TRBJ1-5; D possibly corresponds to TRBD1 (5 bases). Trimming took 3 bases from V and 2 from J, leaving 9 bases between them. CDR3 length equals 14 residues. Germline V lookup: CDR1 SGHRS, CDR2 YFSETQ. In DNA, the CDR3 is TGCGCCAGCAGCTGGGGCTCGGGCAATCAGCCCCAGCATTTT. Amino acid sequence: CASSWGSGNQPQHF.

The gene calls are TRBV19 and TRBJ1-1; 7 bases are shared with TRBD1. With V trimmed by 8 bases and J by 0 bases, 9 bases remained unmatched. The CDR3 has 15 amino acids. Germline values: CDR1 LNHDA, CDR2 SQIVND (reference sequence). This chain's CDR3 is CASGLQGTVNTEAFF. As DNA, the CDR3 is TGTGCCAGTGGGCTACAGGGGACGGTGAACACTGAAGCTTTCTTT.

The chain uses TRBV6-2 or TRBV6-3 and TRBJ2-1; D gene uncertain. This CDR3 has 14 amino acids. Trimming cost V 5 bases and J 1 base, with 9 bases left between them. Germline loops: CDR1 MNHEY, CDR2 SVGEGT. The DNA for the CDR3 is TGTGCCAGCAGTCTTGCGCGGTCCTACAATGAGCAGTTCTTC. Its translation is CASSLARSYNEQFF.

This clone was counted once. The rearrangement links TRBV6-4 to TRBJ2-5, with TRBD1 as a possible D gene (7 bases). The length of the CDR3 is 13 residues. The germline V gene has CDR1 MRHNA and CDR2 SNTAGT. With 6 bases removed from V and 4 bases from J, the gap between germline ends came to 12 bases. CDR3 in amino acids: CASSRQGGETQYF. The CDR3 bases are TGTGCCAGCAGCCGACAGGGAGGAGAGACCCAGTACTTC.

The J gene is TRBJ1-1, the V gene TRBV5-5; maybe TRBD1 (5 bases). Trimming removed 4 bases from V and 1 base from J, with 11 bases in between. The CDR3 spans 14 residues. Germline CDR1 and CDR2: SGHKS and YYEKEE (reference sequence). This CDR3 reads CASSPSGGNTEAFF. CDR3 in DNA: TGTGCCAGCAGCCCTTCGGGGGGGAACACTGAAGCTTTCTTT.

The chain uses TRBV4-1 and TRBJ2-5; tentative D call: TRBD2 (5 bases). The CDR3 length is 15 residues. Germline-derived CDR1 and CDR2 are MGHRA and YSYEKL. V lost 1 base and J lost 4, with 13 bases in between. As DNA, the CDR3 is TGCGCCAGCAGCCAAGTACGGGGATCCGGAGAGACCCAGTACTTC. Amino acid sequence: CASSQVRGSGETQYF.

Here the CDR3 DNA reads TGTGCCAGTAGTATAGGCTATGGGAAGGGGGATGAGCAGTTCTTC. Translation gives CASSIGYGKGDEQFF. This rearrangement joins TRBV19 to TRBJ2-1; the D gene is possibly TRBD1 (6 bases). Per germline, CDR1 LNHDA and CDR2 SQIVND (reference sequence). This CDR3 is built from 15 residues. Trimming removed 1 base from V and 8 bases from J, with 15 bases in between.

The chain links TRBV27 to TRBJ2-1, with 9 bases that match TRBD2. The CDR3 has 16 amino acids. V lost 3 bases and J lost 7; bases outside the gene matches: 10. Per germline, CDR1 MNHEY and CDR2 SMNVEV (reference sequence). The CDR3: CASSFWVRGGENEQFF. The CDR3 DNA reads TGTGCCAGCAGTTTTTGGGTGCGGGGGGGCGAGAATGAGCAGTTCTTC.

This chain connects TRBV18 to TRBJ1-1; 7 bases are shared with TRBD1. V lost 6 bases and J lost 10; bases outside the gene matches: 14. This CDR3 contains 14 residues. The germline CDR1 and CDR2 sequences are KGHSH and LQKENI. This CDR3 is CASSRDRAPGGAFF. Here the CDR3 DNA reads TGTGCCAGCTCGCGCGACCGGGCCCCAGGGGGAGCTTTCTTT.

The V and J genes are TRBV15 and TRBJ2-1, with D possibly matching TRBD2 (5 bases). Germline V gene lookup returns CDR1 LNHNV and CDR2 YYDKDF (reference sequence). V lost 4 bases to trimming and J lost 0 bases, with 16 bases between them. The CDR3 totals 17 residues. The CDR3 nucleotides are TGTGCCACCAGCACAACCCTCAGCGGATTCTCCTACAATGAGCAGTTCTTC. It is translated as CATSTTLSGFSYNEQFF.

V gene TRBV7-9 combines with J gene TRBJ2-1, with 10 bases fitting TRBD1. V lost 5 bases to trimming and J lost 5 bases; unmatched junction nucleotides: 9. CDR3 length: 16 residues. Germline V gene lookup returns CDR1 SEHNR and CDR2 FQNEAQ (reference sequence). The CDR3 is CASSRWTGGSHNEQFF. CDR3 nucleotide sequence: TGTGCCAGCAGCCGATGGACAGGGGGTTCCCACAATGAGCAGTTCTTC.

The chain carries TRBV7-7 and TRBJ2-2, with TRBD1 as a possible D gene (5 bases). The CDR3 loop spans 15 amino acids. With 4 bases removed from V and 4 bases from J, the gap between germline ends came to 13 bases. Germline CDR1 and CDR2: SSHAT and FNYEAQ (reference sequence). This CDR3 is CASSSDSTSTGELFF. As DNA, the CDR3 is TGTGCCAGCAGCTCTGACAGCACCAGCACCGGGGAGCTGTTTTTT.

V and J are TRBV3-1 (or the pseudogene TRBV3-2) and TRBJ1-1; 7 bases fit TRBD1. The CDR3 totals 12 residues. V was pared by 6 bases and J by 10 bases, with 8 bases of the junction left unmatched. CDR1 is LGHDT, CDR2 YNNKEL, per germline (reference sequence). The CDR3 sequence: CASSQGEARAFF. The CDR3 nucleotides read TGTGCCAGCAGTCAGGGGGAGGCACGAGCTTTCTTT.

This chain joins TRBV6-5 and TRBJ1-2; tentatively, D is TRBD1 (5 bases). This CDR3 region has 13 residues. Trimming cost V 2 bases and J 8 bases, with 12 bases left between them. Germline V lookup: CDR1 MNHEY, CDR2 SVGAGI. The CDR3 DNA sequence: TGTGCCAGCAGTTACACGCGGAAGGGGGGCTACACCTTC. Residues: CASSYTRKGGYTF.

For the CDR3, the DNA is TGTGCCAGCAGCCTAAACAGGGGGCTCGGTGAAAAACTGTTTTTT. The encoded protein is CASSLNRGLGEKLFF. The chain recombines TRBV5-4 with TRBJ1-4; 9 positions match TRBD1. Germline lookup yields CDR1 SGHNT and CDR2 YYREEE (reference sequence). The CDR3 runs to 15 residues. V lost 4 bases and J lost 7; bases outside the gene matches: 8.

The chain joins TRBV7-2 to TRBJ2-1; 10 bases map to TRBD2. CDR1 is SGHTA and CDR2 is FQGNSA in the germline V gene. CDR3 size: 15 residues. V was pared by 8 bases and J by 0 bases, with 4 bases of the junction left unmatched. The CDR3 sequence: CASGSSGSSYNEQFF. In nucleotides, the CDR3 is TGTGCCAGCGGCTCTAGCGGGAGCTCCTACAATGAGCAGTTCTTC.

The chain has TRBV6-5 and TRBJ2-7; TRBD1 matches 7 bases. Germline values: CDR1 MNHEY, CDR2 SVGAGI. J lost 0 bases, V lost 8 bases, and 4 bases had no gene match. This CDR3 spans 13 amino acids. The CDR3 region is CASGDRVSYEQYF. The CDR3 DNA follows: TGTGCCAGCGGAGACAGGGTCTCCTACGAGCAGTACTTC.

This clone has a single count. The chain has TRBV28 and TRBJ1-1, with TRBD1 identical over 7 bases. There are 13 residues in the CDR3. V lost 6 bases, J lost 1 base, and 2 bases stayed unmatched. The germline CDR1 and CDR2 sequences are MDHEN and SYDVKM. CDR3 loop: CASRRQGNTEAFF. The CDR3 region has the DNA TGTGCCAGCAGGAGACAGGGGAACACTGAAGCTTTCTTT.

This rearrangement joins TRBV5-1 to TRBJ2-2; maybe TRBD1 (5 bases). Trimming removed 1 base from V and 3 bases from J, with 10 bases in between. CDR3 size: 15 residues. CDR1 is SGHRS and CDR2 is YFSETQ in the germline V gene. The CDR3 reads CASSLNRPDTGELFF. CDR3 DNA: TGCGCCAGCAGCTTGAACAGGCCTGACACCGGGGAGCTGTTTTTT.

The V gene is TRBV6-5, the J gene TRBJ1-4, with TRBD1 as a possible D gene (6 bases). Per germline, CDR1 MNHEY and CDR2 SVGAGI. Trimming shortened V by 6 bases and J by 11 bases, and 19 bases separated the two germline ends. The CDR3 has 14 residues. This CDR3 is CASSAGTITEKLFF. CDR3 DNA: TGTGCCAGCAGCGCCGGGACAATAACTGAGAAACTGTTTTTT.

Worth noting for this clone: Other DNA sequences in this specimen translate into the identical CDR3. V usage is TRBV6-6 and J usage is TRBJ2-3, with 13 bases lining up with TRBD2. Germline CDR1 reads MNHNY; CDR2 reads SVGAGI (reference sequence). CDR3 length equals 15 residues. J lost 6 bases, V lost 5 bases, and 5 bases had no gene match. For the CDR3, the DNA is TGTGCCAGCAGTAGGACTAGCGGGAGAGCGGATACGCAGTATTTT. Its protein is CASSRTSGRADTQYF.

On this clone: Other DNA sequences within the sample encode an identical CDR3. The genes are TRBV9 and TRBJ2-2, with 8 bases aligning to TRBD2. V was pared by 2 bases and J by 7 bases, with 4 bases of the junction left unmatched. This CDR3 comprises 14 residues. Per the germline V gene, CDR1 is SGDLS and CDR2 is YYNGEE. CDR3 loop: CASSVQREHGELFF. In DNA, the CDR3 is TGTGCCAGCAGCGTTCAGCGGGAGCACGGGGAGCTGTTTTTT.

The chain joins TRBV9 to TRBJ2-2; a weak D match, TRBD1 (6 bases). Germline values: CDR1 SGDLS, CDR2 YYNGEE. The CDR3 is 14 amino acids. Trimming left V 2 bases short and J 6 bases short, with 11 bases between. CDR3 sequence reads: CASSVRTEPGELFF. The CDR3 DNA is TGTGCCAGCAGCGTTAGGACAGAACCCGGGGAGCTGTTTTTT. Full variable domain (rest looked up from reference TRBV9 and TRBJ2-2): DSGVTQTPKHLITATGQRVTLRCSPRSGDLSVYWYQQSLDQGLQFLIQYYNGEERAKGNILERFSAQQFPDLHSELNLSSLELGDSALYFCASSVRTEPGELFFGEGSRLTVL.

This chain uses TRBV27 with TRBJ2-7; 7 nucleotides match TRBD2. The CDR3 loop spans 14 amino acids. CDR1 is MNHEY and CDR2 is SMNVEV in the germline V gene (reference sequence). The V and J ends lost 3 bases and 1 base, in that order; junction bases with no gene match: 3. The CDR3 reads CASSFAGVSYEQYF. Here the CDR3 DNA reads TGTGCCAGCAGTTTTGCGGGAGTATCCTACGAGCAGTACTTC.

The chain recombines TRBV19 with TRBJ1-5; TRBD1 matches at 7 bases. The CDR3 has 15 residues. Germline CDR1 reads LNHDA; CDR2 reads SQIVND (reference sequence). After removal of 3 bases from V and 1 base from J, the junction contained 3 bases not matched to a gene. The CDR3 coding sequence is TGTGCCAGTAGTATGGGACAGAGAAGCAATCAGCCCCAGCATTTT. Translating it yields CASSMGQRSNQPQHF.

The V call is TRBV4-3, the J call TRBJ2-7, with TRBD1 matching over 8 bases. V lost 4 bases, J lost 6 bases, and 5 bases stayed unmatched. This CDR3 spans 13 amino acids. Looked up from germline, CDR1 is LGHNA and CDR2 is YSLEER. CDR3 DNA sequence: TGCGCCAGCAGCCCCGGACAGGGTCTCGAGCAGTACTTC. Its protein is CASSPGQGLEQYF.

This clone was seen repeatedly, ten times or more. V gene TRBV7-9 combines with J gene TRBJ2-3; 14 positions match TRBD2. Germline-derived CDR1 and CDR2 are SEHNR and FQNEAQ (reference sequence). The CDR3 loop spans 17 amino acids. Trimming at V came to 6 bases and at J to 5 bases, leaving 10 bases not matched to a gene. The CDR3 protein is CASRPRLAGGPKDTQYF. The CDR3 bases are TGTGCCAGCAGACCCCGACTAGCGGGAGGGCCGAAAGATACGCAGTATTTT. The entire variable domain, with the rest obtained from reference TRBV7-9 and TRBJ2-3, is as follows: DTGVSQNPRHKITKRGQNVTFRCDPISEHNRLYWYRQTLGQGPEFLTYFQNEAQLEKSRLLSDRFSAERPKGSFSTLEIQRTEQGDSAMYLCASRPRLAGGPKDTQYFGPGTRLTVL.